These T cell receptor beta chains were read from a single sample in a study of blood T cell repertoires in COVID-19. Repertoires were generated with immunoSEQ multiplex PCR, while TCRdb's copy carries only in-frame clones and drops some. The sample has about 140,000 clones, 88% seen once. The specimen was peripheral blood. The receptors originated from a man aged 60 to 69 with active or convalescent COVID-19. Both conserved end residues are part of each CDR3. The order of the fields is V gene, clone size, D gene, J gene, CDR3 DNA, CDR3 protein. The D gene is left open where the match is weak. Expanded clones are given a class, and other clones once, few, many or no size at all.

V gene: TRBV4-1
clone size: once
D gene: -
J gene: TRBJ1-5
CDR3 DNA: TGCGCCAGCAGCCCGGCAGTTACGCGGGATAGCAATCAGCCCCAGCATTTT
CDR3 protein: CASSPAVTRDSNQPQHF

V gene: TRBV28
clone size: -
D gene: TRBD2
J gene: TRBJ2-3
CDR3 DNA: TGTGCCAGCAGTTTAAAGTTTACTAGCGGGAGGGCTTCAGATACGCAGTATTTT
CDR3 protein: CASSLKFTSGRASDTQYF

V gene: TRBV4-1
clone size: -
D gene: -
J gene: TRBJ1-4
CDR3 DNA: TGCGCCAGCAGCCAAGATCCGGGGGGTAATGAAAAACTGTTTTTT
CDR3 protein: CASSQDPGGNEKLFF

V gene: TRBV7-2
clone size: -
D gene: TRBD2
J gene: TRBJ2-3
CDR3 DNA: TGTGCCAGCAGCCCAACTAGCGGGAGTTATACGCAGTATTTT
CDR3 protein: CASSPTSGSYTQYF

V gene: TRBV6-5
clone size: -
D gene: -
J gene: TRBJ2-5
CDR3 DNA: TGTGCCAGCAGTTACCTGGGCGGACACCTATACTTC
CDR3 protein: CASSYLGGHLYF

V gene: TRBV18
clone size: -
D gene: TRBD1
J gene: TRBJ1-1
CDR3 DNA: TGTGCCAGCTCACCCGACAGGGCATTATCCACTGAAGCTTTCTTT
CDR3 protein: CASSPDRALSTEAFF

V gene: TRBV7-2
clone size: -
D gene: -
J gene: TRBJ2-4
CDR3 DNA: TGTGCCAGCAGCCTAAGACCCAAGGGGGTGAACATTCAGTACTTC
CDR3 protein: CASSLRPKGVNIQYF

V gene: TRBV14
clone size: -
D gene: TRBD2
J gene: TRBJ2-7
CDR3 DNA: TGTGCCAGCAGCCATTGGACTAGCAACTTCTACGAGCAGTACTTC
CDR3 protein: CASSHWTSNFYEQYF

V gene: TRBV5-1
clone size: -
D gene: -
J gene: TRBJ2-7
CDR3 DNA: TGCGCCAGCAGCTTGGGCGGACTGCCCGAGCAGTACTTC
CDR3 protein: CASSLGGLPEQYF

V gene: TRBV7-8
clone size: few
D gene: TRBD2
J gene: TRBJ2-3
CDR3 DNA: TGTGCCAGCAGCTTCCGGACCGGGACTAGCGGGAGGGCCAGGGATACGCAGTATTTT
CDR3 protein: CASSFRTGTSGRARDTQYF

V gene: TRBV11-2
clone size: once
D gene: -
J gene: TRBJ2-1
CDR3 DNA: TGTGCCAGCAGCTTTAGACTAGGCTCCTACAATGAGCAGTTCTTC
CDR3 protein: CASSFRLGSYNEQFF

V gene: TRBV6-1
clone size: -
D gene: -
J gene: TRBJ1-6
CDR3 DNA: TGTGCCAGCAGTAAAGACGGGAGCTCCTATAATTCACCCCTCCACTTT
CDR3 protein: CASSKDGSSYNSPLHF

V gene: TRBV30
clone size: -
D gene: -
J gene: TRBJ1-1
CDR3 DNA: TGTGCCTGGAGTGTAGACCCGGGGTCTGAAGCTTTCTTT
CDR3 protein: CAWSVDPGSEAFF

V gene: TRBV30
clone size: -
D gene: -
J gene: TRBJ2-7
CDR3 DNA: TGTGCCTGGGTACAGGGAGGGAGCTCCTACGAGCAGTACTTC
CDR3 protein: CAWVQGGSSYEQYF

V gene: TRBV28
clone size: -
D gene: TRBD1
J gene: TRBJ1-5
CDR3 DNA: TGTGCCAGCAGTTTATCCGGCAGGGGACAGCTCGGCAATCAGCCCCAGCATTTT
CDR3 protein: CASSLSGRGQLGNQPQHF

V gene: TRBV2
clone size: -
D gene: -
J gene: TRBJ1-5
CDR3 DNA: TGTGCCAGCAGGCCCAGGGTGGGCCAGCCCCAGCATTTT
CDR3 protein: CASRPRVGQPQHF

V gene: TRBV19
clone size: -
D gene: -
J gene: TRBJ1-5
CDR3 DNA: TGTGCCAGTACTGACAGGTCGGAGCAGCCCCAGCATTTT
CDR3 protein: CASTDRSEQPQHF

V gene: TRBV28
clone size: few
D gene: TRBD2
J gene: TRBJ2-2
CDR3 DNA: TGTGCCAGCAGTTTCGGACTAGCGAACACCGGGGAGCTGTTTTTT
CDR3 protein: CASSFGLANTGELFF

V gene: TRBV11-2
clone size: -
D gene: TRBD1
J gene: TRBJ2-1
CDR3 DNA: TGTGCCAGCAGCTTGGATCCCCAGGGGGCTCAGAGCAATGAGCAGTTCTTC
CDR3 protein: CASSLDPQGAQSNEQFF

V gene: TRBV7-8
clone size: -
D gene: TRBD1
J gene: TRBJ1-6
CDR3 DNA: TGTGCCAGCAAAGCCACAGGGACAGAGAATTCACCCCTCCACTTT
CDR3 protein: CASKATGTENSPLHF

V gene: TRBV4-2
clone size: -
D gene: -
J gene: TRBJ2-1
CDR3 DNA: TGTGCCAGCAGCCACGAAGCGGCCTCCTACAATGAGCAGTTCTTC
CDR3 protein: CASSHEAASYNEQFF

V gene: TRBV10-3
clone size: -
D gene: TRBD1
J gene: TRBJ1-2
CDR3 DNA: TGTGCCATCAGTGACGGCAGGGGGGCGATCGGCTACACCTTC
CDR3 protein: CAISDGRGAIGYTF

V gene: TRBV7-3
clone size: -
D gene: TRBD2
J gene: TRBJ2-1
CDR3 DNA: TGTGCCAGCAGCCCTCGGAGTAGCGGGATCTACAATGAGCAGTTCTTC
CDR3 protein: CASSPRSSGIYNEQFF

V gene: TRBV19
clone size: -
D gene: -
J gene: TRBJ2-1
CDR3 DNA: TGTGCCAGTAGTATTACGGCAGGCGGGCTTTACAATGAGCAGTTCTTC
CDR3 protein: CASSITAGGLYNEQFF

V gene: TRBV27
clone size: once
D gene: -
J gene: TRBJ2-6
CDR3 DNA: TGTGCCAGCAGTTCCGGACACCTCTCCCCTCTAAAGACGTTTGGGGCCAACGTCCTGACTTTC
CDR3 protein: CASSSGHLSPLKTFGANVLTF

V gene: TRBV4-3
clone size: -
D gene: TRBD2
J gene: TRBJ2-7
CDR3 DNA: TGCGCCAGCAGCCAAGGGACTAGCGGGAACGAGCAGTACTTC
CDR3 protein: CASSQGTSGNEQYF

V gene: TRBV27
clone size: few
D gene: TRBD1
J gene: TRBJ1-2
CDR3 DNA: TGTGCCAGCGGAAGACAGGGAGTACGACGCTACACCTTC
CDR3 protein: CASGRQGVRRYTF

V gene: TRBV10-1
clone size: once
D gene: -
J gene: TRBJ2-1
CDR3 DNA: TGCGCCAGCAGTGAGAAAAGGGGGAGTTACTACAATGAGCAGTTCTTC
CDR3 protein: CASSEKRGSYYNEQFF

V gene: TRBV19
clone size: -
D gene: TRBD2
J gene: TRBJ2-1
CDR3 DNA: TGTGCCAGTAGGCATAGCGGGAGGAGGAATGAGCAGTTCTTC
CDR3 protein: CASRHSGRRNEQFF

V gene: TRBV5-8
clone size: few
D gene: TRBD1
J gene: TRBJ2-4
CDR3 DNA: TGTGCCAGCAGCCTAGGACAGGGAGTCATTCAGTACTTC
CDR3 protein: CASSLGQGVIQYF

V gene: TRBV18
clone size: -
D gene: TRBD2
J gene: TRBJ2-7
CDR3 DNA: TGTGCCAGCTCACCTGCAGCGGGAGGTCACCACGAGCAGTACTTC
CDR3 protein: CASSPAAGGHHEQYF

V gene: TRBV24-1
clone size: once
D gene: -
J gene: TRBJ2-7
CDR3 DNA: TGTGCCACCAGTGACGGACAGCGCTACGAGCAGTACTTC
CDR3 protein: CATSDGQRYEQYF

V gene: TRBV24-1
clone size: -
D gene: -
J gene: TRBJ2-1
CDR3 DNA: TGTGCCACCAGTGATTTGTCCCCATGGTTTCGGGATAACAATGAGCAGTTCTTC
CDR3 protein: CATSDLSPWFRDNNEQFF

V gene: TRBV19
clone size: -
D gene: -
J gene: TRBJ1-5
CDR3 DNA: TGTGCCAGTCTAAACGCGGGGCTCAATCAGCCCCAGCATTTT
CDR3 protein: CASLNAGLNQPQHF

V gene: TRBV28
clone size: -
D gene: TRBD2
J gene: TRBJ2-1
CDR3 DNA: TGTGCCAGCATCATTAGCGGGAGGGCTAATGAGCAGTTCTTC
CDR3 protein: CASIISGRANEQFF

V gene: TRBV28
clone size: -
D gene: TRBD2
J gene: TRBJ2-7
CDR3 DNA: TGTGCCAGCAGTTTTTGGGACTTAGCGGGAAGTATCTACGAGCAGTACTTC
CDR3 protein: CASSFWDLAGSIYEQYF

V gene: TRBV18
clone size: -
D gene: -
J gene: TRBJ1-6
CDR3 DNA: TGTGCCAGCTCACCCTTCAGGGAGGCGTATAATTCACCCCTCCACTTT
CDR3 protein: CASSPFREAYNSPLHF

V gene: TRBV29-1
clone size: -
D gene: TRBD1
J gene: TRBJ2-1
CDR3 DNA: TGCAGCGTTGTACCTAACAGGGGGAGAATCAATGAGCAGTTCTTC
CDR3 protein: CSVVPNRGRINEQFF

V gene: TRBV5-1
clone size: -
D gene: -
J gene: TRBJ2-3
CDR3 DNA: TGCGCCAGCAGCACCAATCCTGGACAGCCTACAGATACGCAGTATTTT
CDR3 protein: CASSTNPGQPTDTQYF

V gene: TRBV7-9
clone size: -
D gene: -
J gene: TRBJ1-3
CDR3 DNA: TGTGCCAGCAGCCCTACAGGGAGCTCTGGAAACACCATATATTTT
CDR3 protein: CASSPTGSSGNTIYF

V gene: TRBV28
clone size: -
D gene: -
J gene: TRBJ2-7
CDR3 DNA: TGTGCCAGCAGTGAGGCGGCGGGGATGTCCTACGAGCAGTACTTC
CDR3 protein: CASSEAAGMSYEQYF

V gene: TRBV12-3/TRBV12-4
clone size: -
D gene: TRBD1
J gene: TRBJ1-2
CDR3 DNA: TGTGCCAGCAGCCGACAGGGGATTGGCTACACCTTC
CDR3 protein: CASSRQGIGYTF

V gene: TRBV5-1
clone size: -
D gene: -
J gene: TRBJ2-5
CDR3 DNA: TGCGCCAGCAGCTTGGGGGGCGGAGAGACCCAGTACTTC
CDR3 protein: CASSLGGGETQYF

V gene: TRBV7-9
clone size: -
D gene: TRBD1
J gene: TRBJ1-2
CDR3 DNA: TGTGCCAGCAGCCCGGAGGGGGCTGTTGGCTACACCTTC
CDR3 protein: CASSPEGAVGYTF

V gene: TRBV19
clone size: -
D gene: -
J gene: TRBJ1-5
CDR3 DNA: TGTGCCAGTAGTATAGGGGGCCGCAATCAGCCCCAGCATTTT
CDR3 protein: CASSIGGRNQPQHF

V gene: TRBV28
clone size: -
D gene: TRBD2
J gene: TRBJ2-1
CDR3 DNA: TGTGCCAGCAGAGGGACTAGCGGGAGAGCCTACAATGAGCAGTTCTTC
CDR3 protein: CASRGTSGRAYNEQFF

V gene: TRBV11-2
clone size: -
D gene: TRBD2
J gene: TRBJ2-7
CDR3 DNA: TGTGCCAGCAGCTCCTTAACTAGCGGGATTCCCCCCTACGAGCAGTACTTC
CDR3 protein: CASSSLTSGIPPYEQYF

V gene: TRBV6-5
clone size: -
D gene: -
J gene: TRBJ1-2
CDR3 DNA: TGTGCCAGCAGGGGAACGGGAGAATTCGCGGATGGCTACACCTTC
CDR3 protein: CASRGTGEFADGYTF

V gene: TRBV28
clone size: -
D gene: -
J gene: TRBJ2-2
CDR3 DNA: TGTGCCAGCAGTCCCCAGGGACTTCTGGCCGGGGAGCTGTTTTTT
CDR3 protein: CASSPQGLLAGELFF

V gene: TRBV27
clone size: -
D gene: -
J gene: TRBJ1-2
CDR3 DNA: TGTGCCAGCAGTTTTAACTCAGGGGTCGGAGGCTACACCTTC
CDR3 protein: CASSFNSGVGGYTF

V gene: TRBV10-3
clone size: -
D gene: -
J gene: TRBJ2-1
CDR3 DNA: TGTGCCATCAGTGCCCCAGGCAATGAGCAGTTCTTC
CDR3 protein: CAISAPGNEQFF

V gene: TRBV28
clone size: few
D gene: -
J gene: TRBJ2-7
CDR3 DNA: TGTGCCAGCACCTCGGGTCCCGCCGGCGAGCAGTACTTC
CDR3 protein: CASTSGPAGEQYF

V gene: TRBV6-2/TRBV6-3
clone size: -
D gene: -
J gene: TRBJ2-7
CDR3 DNA: TGTGCCAGCAGCCACACAATAAACTACGAGCAGTACTTC
CDR3 protein: CASSHTINYEQYF

V gene: TRBV7-2
clone size: -
D gene: TRBD2
J gene: TRBJ2-7
CDR3 DNA: TGTGCCAGCAGCTTAGCGCGTCTAGCGGGAGGGCCGGGCTCCTACGAGCAGTACTTC
CDR3 protein: CASSLARLAGGPGSYEQYF

V gene: TRBV3-1/TRBV3-2
clone size: -
D gene: -
J gene: TRBJ2-6
CDR3 DNA: TGTGCCAGCAGGTCGGGGGCTGGGGCCAACGTCCTGACTTTC
CDR3 protein: CASRSGAGANVLTF

V gene: TRBV9
clone size: once
D gene: TRBD2
J gene: TRBJ2-1
CDR3 DNA: TGTGCCAGCAGCGTAGCGGGGGGACCACCTTCCAATGAGCAGTTCTTC
CDR3 protein: CASSVAGGPPSNEQFF

V gene: TRBV7-8
clone size: -
D gene: -
J gene: TRBJ1-5
CDR3 DNA: TGTGCCAGCAGCTCCGGGGGGGGTCAGCCCCAGCATTTT
CDR3 protein: CASSSGGGQPQHF

V gene: TRBV28
clone size: -
D gene: -
J gene: TRBJ2-1
CDR3 DNA: TGTGCCAGCAGTGAAGTCACAAGCTCCTACAATGAGCAGTTCTTC
CDR3 protein: CASSEVTSSYNEQFF

V gene: TRBV3-1/TRBV3-2
clone size: -
D gene: TRBD1
J gene: TRBJ1-6
CDR3 DNA: TGTGCCAGCAGCCAAGTAGGCGGACAGGGGAATTCACCCCTCCACTTT
CDR3 protein: CASSQVGGQGNSPLHF

V gene: TRBV5-1
clone size: -
D gene: -
J gene: TRBJ2-7
CDR3 DNA: TGCGCCAGCAGCTTGGACGGCTTGCAGGTCCCCTACGAGCAGTACTTC
CDR3 protein: CASSLDGLQVPYEQYF